This TCR beta chain was profiled in a study of technical replicates of blood from a few donors. TCRdb's table, derived via immunoSEQ multiplex PCR, lists solely in-frame clones and lacks some. This table has some 76,000 clones, nearly 99% appearing once. The clonotype comes from a human donor in good health. Material: T cells isolated from PBMCs.

This CDR3 is CASSSGSNKADTQYF. The CDR3 nucleotides are TGTGCCAGCAGCAGCGGGAGTAACAAGGCAGATACGCAGTATTTT. This rearrangement joins TRBV28 to TRBJ2-3; 8 bases agree with TRBD2. Germline CDR1 MDHEN, CDR2 SYDVKM. Losses at the gene ends were 6 bases for V and 4 bases for J; bases not matched to a gene: 9. This CDR3 comprises 15 residues.